One and the same sample provided the 16 T cell receptor beta chains below, sequenced in a study of OX40 agonist ivuxolimab in advanced cancers. Data came from immunoSEQ multiplex PCR; TCRdb stores just in-frame clones and leaves some out. The sample holds 73,000 or so clones, roughly nine tenths seen once. The sample was CD4+ or CD8+ T cells sorted from blood, taken in a trial of the OX40 agonist ivuxolimab. All receptors come from an adult with an advanced solid tumor such as melanoma, head and neck, liver or kidney cancer.

This clone was seen a few times. The chain employs TRBV10-1 and TRBJ2-2; unclear D gene. CDR1 is WNHNN, CDR2 SYGVQD, per germline (reference sequence). This CDR3 spans 15 amino acids. Trimming took 3 bases from V and 0 from J, leaving 8 bases between them. The CDR3 loop is CASSDPGTNTGELFF. The CDR3 coding sequence is TGCGCCAGCAGTGATCCCGGCACGAACACCGGGGAGCTGTTTTTT.

The rearrangement links TRBV18 to TRBJ1-2; 9 bases fit TRBD1. The CDR3 consists of 17 residues. The ends lost 0 bases at V and 6 bases at J; junction bases unmatched: 11. Germline V gene lookup returns CDR1 KGHSH and CDR2 LQKENI. In nucleotides, the CDR3 is TGTGCCAGCTCACCACCGAACCTTGGGACAGGGCCGGATGGCTACACCTTC. It specifies CASSPPNLGTGPDGYTF.

The chain links TRBV6-5 to TRBJ2-7; D remains unclear. This CDR3 has 11 residues. Between the trimmed V and J ends, which lost 5 bases and 3 bases, there was a span of 5 bases. The germline CDR1 and CDR2 sequences are MNHEY and SVGAGI. The CDR3 DNA follows: TGTGCCAGCAGTACGATCTACGAGCAGTACTTC. It codes for CASSTIYEQYF.

The chain carries TRBV2 and TRBJ2-2, with D uncertain. Germline lookup yields CDR1 SNHLY and CDR2 FYNNEI. The V gene lost 6 bases and the J gene lost 2 bases, with 4 bases spanning the gap. The CDR3 totals 12 residues. In DNA form, the CDR3 reads TGTGCCAGCAGGGAAAACACCGGGGAGCTGTTTTTT. Protein product: CASRENTGELFF.

DNA for the CDR3: TGTGCCAGTAGTATAAGACCCGGGTACGAGCAGTACTTC. This sequence encodes CASSIRPGYEQYF. The rearrangement links TRBV19 to TRBJ2-7; D unresolved. Germline V gene sequence: CDR1 LNHDA, CDR2 SQIVND (reference sequence). V was clipped by 2 bases and J by 4 bases, with 9 bases between them. This CDR3 has 13 residues.

This CDR3 is CASSVLAGEGDEQYF. The CDR3 nucleotides are TGTGCCAGTAGTGTACTAGCGGGAGAGGGGGACGAGCAGTACTTC. The chain links TRBV19 to TRBJ2-7, with 11 nucleotides matching TRBD2. This CDR3 has 15 amino acids. Germline CDR1 LNHDA, CDR2 SQIVND (reference sequence). The V segment lost 5 bases and the J segment 5 bases; nucleotides outside the gene matches: 8.

The chain employs TRBV6-5 and TRBJ2-3, with a tentative D call TRBD1 (6 bases). CDR3 length equals 14 residues. Germline CDR1 and CDR2: MNHEY and SVGAGI. The V end lost 0 bases, the J end lost 4 bases, and 8 bases lay between the germline ends. The CDR3 sequence is CASSYSGAADTQYF. CDR3 DNA sequence: TGTGCCAGCAGTTACTCGGGGGCTGCAGATACGCAGTATTTT.

The V and J genes are TRBV5-8 and TRBJ2-2, with 11 bases matching TRBD2. This CDR3 has 16 amino acids. The germline V gene encodes CDR1 SGHTS and CDR2 YDEGEE. Trimming took 5 bases from V and 5 from J; bases not matched to a gene: 8. The CDR3 protein is CASSRATSGSTGELFF. In DNA form, the CDR3 reads TGTGCCAGCAGTCGAGCCACTAGCGGGAGTACCGGGGAGCTGTTTTTT.

The genes are TRBV7-2 and TRBJ2-2; the match to TRBD2 covers 12 bases. The CDR3 covers 19 residues. V was pared by 4 bases and J by 6 bases, with 15 bases of the junction left unmatched. Germline CDR1 is SGHTA and CDR2 is FQGNSA. DNA of the CDR3: TGTGCCAGCAGCTCCCCGGGGCTAGCGGGAGGGCCGAAAGCCGGGGAGCTGTTTTTT. Translating gives CASSSPGLAGGPKAGELFF.

The chain has TRBV6-5 and TRBJ1-4; TRBD1 agrees at 9 bases. CDR1 and CDR2 from the germline V gene are MNHEY and SVGAGI. Losses at the gene ends were 4 bases for V and 5 bases for J; bases not matched to a gene: 2. This CDR3 has 14 amino acids. CDR3 DNA sequence: TGTGCCAGCAGTTCGACAGGGGGGAATGAAAAACTGTTTTTT. This translates into CASSSTGGNEKLFF.

J is TRBJ2-1 and V is TRBV5-1; D ambiguous. Trimming took off 0 bases at V and 2 bases at J, with 9 bases between the two ends. Germline V gene sequence: CDR1 SGHRS, CDR2 YFSETQ. CDR3 size: 15 residues. For the CDR3, the DNA is TGCGCCAGCAGCTTGGGTGGGGTTACCTACAATGAGCAGTTCTTC. Encoded protein: CASSLGGVTYNEQFF.

The chain carries TRBV4-2 and TRBJ1-2, with 8 bases lining up with TRBD1. Germline V lookup: CDR1 LGHNA, CDR2 YNFKEQ. This CDR3 has 17 residues. Germline trimming cut 5 bases from V and 6 bases from J; bases unmatched to any gene: 17. In DNA form, the CDR3 reads TGTGCCAGCAGCATAGGACAGGGACCTCAACTTCCCAATGGCTACACCTTC. Translation gives CASSIGQGPQLPNGYTF.

The J gene is TRBJ2-1, the V gene TRBV11-2; 9 nucleotides align to TRBD1. Unmatched junction bases numbered 9, after V lost 5 bases and J lost 7 bases. The CDR3 spans 15 residues. The V gene's germline CDR1 is SGHAT and CDR2 FQNNGV. CDR3 DNA: TGTGCCAGCAGCGCGACAGGGGGTGGTATAAATGAGCAGTTCTTC. This codes for CASSATGGGINEQFF. The complete variable domain, with remaining parts taken from reference TRBV11-2 and TRBJ2-1, reads EAGVAQSPRYKIIEKRQSVAFWCNPISGHATLYWYQQILGQGPKLLIQFQNNGVVDDSQLPKDRFSAERLKGVDSTLKIQPAKLEDSAVYLCASSATGGGINEQFFGPGTRLTVL.

The V call is TRBV11-3, the J call TRBJ2-6; D not resolved. The V end was cut by 3 bases, the J end by 0 bases, with 6 bases between. The CDR3 totals 15 residues. Germline V gene lookup returns CDR1 SGHNT and CDR2 YENEEA. The CDR3 sequence is CASSLSGSGANVLTF. DNA of the CDR3: TGTGCCAGCAGCTTGTCGGGCTCTGGGGCCAACGTCCTGACTTTC.

The chain employs TRBV5-1 and TRBJ1-2; D is uncertain. Trimming pared 6 bases from V and 4 bases from J, leaving 16 bases between. Germline CDR1 reads SGHRS; CDR2 reads YFSETQ. The CDR3 is 14 residues long. CDR3: CASTTTPASYGYTF. CDR3 DNA: TGCGCCAGCACCACGACACCCGCTAGCTATGGCTACACCTTC.

The J gene is TRBJ1-5, the V gene TRBV6-1; D is uncertain. Germline V gives CDR1 MNHNS, CDR2 SASEGT. V gave up 6 bases and J gave up 6 bases, with 18 bases separating them. The length of the CDR3 is 15 residues. CDR3 nucleotides: TGTGCCAGCAGGGGCCCCGCCAGGCTGGGTCAGCCCCAGCATTTT. This encodes CASRGPARLGQPQHF.